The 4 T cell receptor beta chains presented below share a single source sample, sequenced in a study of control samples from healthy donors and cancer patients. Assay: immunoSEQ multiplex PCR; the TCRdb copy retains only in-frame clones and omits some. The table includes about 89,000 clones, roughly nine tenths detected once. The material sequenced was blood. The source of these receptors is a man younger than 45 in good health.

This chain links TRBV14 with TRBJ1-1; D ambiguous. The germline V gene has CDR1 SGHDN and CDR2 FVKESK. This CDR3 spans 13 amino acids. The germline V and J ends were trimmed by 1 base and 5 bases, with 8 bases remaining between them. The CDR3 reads CASSQGYQTEAFF. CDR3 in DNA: TGTGCCAGCAGCCAAGGATACCAAACTGAAGCTTTCTTT.

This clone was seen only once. The CDR3 nucleotides are TGTGCCAGCAGCTTAGGGCAGCTTAATGAAAAACTGTTTTTT. Its translation: CASSLGQLNEKLFF. The V and J genes are TRBV5-6 and TRBJ1-4; no clear D. V lost 2 bases and J 4 bases, leaving 9 bases between the germline ends. Germline V gene sequence: CDR1 SGHDT, CDR2 YYEEEE. CDR3 length: 14 amino acids.

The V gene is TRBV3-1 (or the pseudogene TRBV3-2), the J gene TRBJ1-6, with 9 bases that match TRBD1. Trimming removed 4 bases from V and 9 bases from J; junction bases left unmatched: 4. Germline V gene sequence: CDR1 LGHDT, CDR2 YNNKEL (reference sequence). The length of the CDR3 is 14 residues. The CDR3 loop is CASSRTGAVSPLHF. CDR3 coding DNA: TGTGCCAGCAGCCGGACAGGGGCGGTTTCACCCCTCCACTTT.

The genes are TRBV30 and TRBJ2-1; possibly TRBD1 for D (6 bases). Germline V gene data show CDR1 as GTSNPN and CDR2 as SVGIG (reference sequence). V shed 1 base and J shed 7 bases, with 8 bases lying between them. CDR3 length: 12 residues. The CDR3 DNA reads TGTGCCTGGAGTGGAGGGGGAAATGAGCAGTTCTTC. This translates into CAWSGGGNEQFF.